These T cell receptor beta chains were read from a single sample in a study of immune reconstitution after stem cell transplant in scleroderma. TCRdb itself ran the RT-PCR reads through MiXCR, one entry per CDR3 protein. The table shows approximately 2,300 distinct CDR3 sequences, with under 14% occurring only once. This specimen was acquired before or after autologous hematopoietic stem cell transplantation (not recorded which). The receptors were gathered from a female donor with systemic sclerosis. CDR3s include the opening cysteine and the closing phenylalanine or tryptophan.

v_call: TRBV10-2; j_call: TRBJ2-7; cdr3_length: 15; cdr3_aa: CASSESSAGTYEQYF
v_call: TRBV3-1; j_call: TRBJ2-5; cdr3_length: 15; cdr3_aa: CASSQTTRAGETQYF
v_call: TRBV2; j_call: TRBJ1-5; cdr3_length: 15; cdr3_aa: CASSRQGFGNQPQHF
v_call: TRBV20-1; j_call: TRBJ1-6; cdr3_length: 13; cdr3_aa: CSAGPGADSPLHF
v_call: TRBV5-1; j_call: TRBJ2-1; cdr3_length: 13; cdr3_aa: CASSLGIRNEQFF
v_call: TRBV7-8; j_call: TRBJ2-1; cdr3_length: 17; cdr3_aa: CASSARGSPRSYNEQFF
v_call: TRBV20-1; j_call: TRBJ1-4; cdr3_length: 13; cdr3_aa: CSARRSLNEKLFF
v_call: TRBV29-1; j_call: TRBJ1-1; cdr3_length: 13; cdr3_aa: CSVGWGPDTEAFF
v_call: TRBV29-1; j_call: TRBJ1-2; cdr3_length: 12; cdr3_aa: CSVARAGDGYTF
v_call: TRBV7-2; j_call: TRBJ2-3; cdr3_length: 14; cdr3_aa: CASSWTISTDTQYF
v_call: TRBV18; j_call: TRBJ1-3; cdr3_length: 16; cdr3_aa: CASSPVQQGSGNTIYF
v_call: TRBV20-1; j_call: TRBJ2-1; cdr3_length: 20; cdr3_aa: CSARDLICPYWARVLNEQFF
v_call: TRBV4-1; j_call: TRBJ1-6; cdr3_length: 15; cdr3_aa: CASSPSEGIGSPLHF
v_call: TRBV29-1; j_call: TRBJ1-2; cdr3_length: 13; cdr3_aa: CSVVKKGGYGYTF
v_call: TRBV2; j_call: TRBJ1-1; cdr3_length: 13; cdr3_aa: CASFGEMNTEAFF
v_call: TRBV20-1; j_call: TRBJ2-5; cdr3_length: 13; cdr3_aa: CSAREWVEETQYF
v_call: TRBV5-6; j_call: TRBJ2-7; cdr3_length: 11; cdr3_aa: CASSLTYEQYF
v_call: TRBV20-1; j_call: TRBJ2-4; cdr3_length: 16; cdr3_aa: CSARPSGGVSKNIQYF
v_call: TRBV7-6; j_call: TRBJ2-3; cdr3_length: 13; cdr3_aa: CASRRSSTDTQYF
v_call: TRBV19; j_call: TRBJ2-6; cdr3_length: 15; cdr3_aa: CASSLTWAGANVLTF
v_call: TRBV5-5; j_call: TRBJ1-1; cdr3_length: 11; cdr3_aa: CASSLNTEAFF
v_call: TRBV6-5; j_call: TRBJ1-1; cdr3_length: 15; cdr3_aa: CASSSPHTMNTEAFF
v_call: TRBV24-1; j_call: TRBJ2-1; cdr3_length: 13; cdr3_aa: CATQGGGPNEQFF
v_call: TRBV18; j_call: TRBJ1-1; cdr3_length: 17; cdr3_aa: CASSPQSSIQGRTEAFF
v_call: TRBV15; j_call: TRBJ2-7; cdr3_length: 15; cdr3_aa: CATSRDRTGIYEQYF
v_call: TRBV20-1; j_call: TRBJ2-3; cdr3_length: 15; cdr3_aa: CSANRQKASTDTQYF
v_call: TRBV5-1; j_call: TRBJ2-1; cdr3_length: 13; cdr3_aa: CASSAVDRGEQFF
v_call: TRBV29-1; j_call: TRBJ2-5; cdr3_length: 14; cdr3_aa: CSVDSPASGETQYF
v_call: TRBV6-6; j_call: TRBJ1-3; cdr3_length: 15; cdr3_aa: CASSSIGQSGNTIYF
v_call: TRBV2; j_call: TRBJ2-7; cdr3_length: 14; cdr3_aa: CASSTTGGVYEQYF
v_call: TRBV7-3; j_call: TRBJ2-1; cdr3_length: 18; cdr3_aa: CASSLVGTSGSNGNEQFF
v_call: TRBV18; j_call: TRBJ2-1; cdr3_length: 15; cdr3_aa: CASYLGQGANNEQFF
v_call: TRBV20-1; j_call: TRBJ2-5; cdr3_length: 14; cdr3_aa: CSAKTDRGVETQYF
v_call: TRBV5-1; j_call: TRBJ1-6; cdr3_length: 16; cdr3_aa: CASSLAPDAYNSPLHF
v_call: TRBV6-1; j_call: TRBJ2-4; cdr3_length: 17; cdr3_aa: CASSEAHRGLAKNIQYF
v_call: TRBV20-1; j_call: TRBJ1-4; cdr3_length: 14; cdr3_aa: CSASSRGVREKLFF
v_call: TRBV6-5; j_call: TRBJ2-7; cdr3_length: 14; cdr3_aa: CASRQGTGHYEQYF
v_call: TRBV29-1; j_call: TRBJ2-7; cdr3_length: 12; cdr3_aa: CSYRVEDSEQYF
v_call: TRBV10-3; j_call: TRBJ1-5; cdr3_length: 16; cdr3_aa: CAISESTGGPNQPQHF
v_call: TRBV20-1; j_call: TRBJ2-7; cdr3_length: 18; cdr3_aa: CSARGTSGVRKSSYEQYF
v_call: TRBV20-1; j_call: TRBJ1-1; cdr3_length: 17; cdr3_aa: CSARERGTGWNVAEAFF
v_call: TRBV20-1; j_call: TRBJ1-2; cdr3_length: 14; cdr3_aa: CSARGQGANYGYTF
v_call: TRBV7-8; j_call: TRBJ1-4; cdr3_length: 15; cdr3_aa: CASSLDLIENEKLFF
v_call: TRBV30; j_call: TRBJ2-1; cdr3_length: 18; cdr3_aa: CAWRAGTSGGLAYNEQFF
v_call: TRBV21-1; j_call: TRBJ2-1; cdr3_length: 15; cdr3_aa: CASSSQCGEDNEQFF
v_call: TRBV20-1; j_call: TRBJ2-1; cdr3_length: 12; cdr3_aa: CSAAWDYNEQFF
v_call: TRBV20-1; j_call: TRBJ1-1; cdr3_length: 10; cdr3_aa: CSAVGLEAFF
v_call: TRBV20-1; j_call: TRBJ1-3; cdr3_length: 14; cdr3_aa: CSASPGAFGNTIYF
v_call: TRBV7-2; j_call: TRBJ2-7; cdr3_length: 14; cdr3_aa: CASSPTFQTYEQYF
v_call: TRBV4-1; j_call: TRBJ2-5; cdr3_length: 17; cdr3_aa: CASSQEGTVGGQETQYF
v_call: TRBV2; j_call: TRBJ2-5; cdr3_length: 14; cdr3_aa: CASKDGLWKETQYF
v_call: TRBV15; j_call: TRBJ2-1; cdr3_length: 16; cdr3_aa: CATSRKLAAPYNEQFF
v_call: TRBV20-1; j_call: TRBJ1-5; cdr3_length: 14; cdr3_aa: CSARENRGSQPQHF
v_call: TRBV2; j_call: TRBJ1-5; cdr3_length: 17; cdr3_aa: CASSLDPGQGPGQPQHF
v_call: TRBV12-5; j_call: TRBJ2-7; cdr3_length: 16; cdr3_aa: CASGLVIGPVNAEQYF
v_call: TRBV5-1; j_call: TRBJ2-1; cdr3_length: 15; cdr3_aa: CASREQGGSYNEQFF
v_call: TRBV5-1; j_call: TRBJ2-7; cdr3_length: 15; cdr3_aa: CASSLGQVSSYEQYF
v_call: TRBV7-2; j_call: TRBJ1-2; cdr3_length: 16; cdr3_aa: CASSSSTGRQAEGYTF